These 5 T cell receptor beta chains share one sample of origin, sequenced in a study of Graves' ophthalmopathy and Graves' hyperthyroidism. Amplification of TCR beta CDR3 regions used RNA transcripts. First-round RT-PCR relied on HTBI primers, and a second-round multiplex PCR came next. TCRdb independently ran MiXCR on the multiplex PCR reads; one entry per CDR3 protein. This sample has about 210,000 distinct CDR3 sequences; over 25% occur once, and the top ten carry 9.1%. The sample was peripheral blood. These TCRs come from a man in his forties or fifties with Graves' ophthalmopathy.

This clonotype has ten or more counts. In DNA form, the CDR3 reads TGCGCCAGCAGCCAAGACCCGGGAAGGGTCACCGGGGAGCTGTTTTTT. It specifies CASSQDPGRVTGELFF. This sequence joins TRBV4-1 and TRBJ2-2; D might be TRBD2 (5 bases). V was cut by 0 bases and J by 4 bases, with 12 bases left in between. From germline, CDR1 is MGHRA and CDR2 YSYEKL. This CDR3 has 16 residues.

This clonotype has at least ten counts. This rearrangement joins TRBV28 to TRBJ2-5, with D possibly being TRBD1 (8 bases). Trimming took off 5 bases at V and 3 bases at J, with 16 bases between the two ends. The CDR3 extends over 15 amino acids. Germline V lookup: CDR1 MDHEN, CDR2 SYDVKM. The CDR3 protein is CASSPDTGGEETQYF. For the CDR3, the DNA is TGTGCCAGCAGTCCGGATACAGGGGGGGAAGAGACCCAGTACTTC.

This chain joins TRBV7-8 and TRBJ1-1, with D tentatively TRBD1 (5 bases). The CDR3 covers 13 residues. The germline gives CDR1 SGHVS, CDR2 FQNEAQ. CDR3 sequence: CVLGRGVDTEAFF. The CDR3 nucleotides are TGTGTCTTGGGACGGGGGGTAGACACTGAAGCTTTCTTT.

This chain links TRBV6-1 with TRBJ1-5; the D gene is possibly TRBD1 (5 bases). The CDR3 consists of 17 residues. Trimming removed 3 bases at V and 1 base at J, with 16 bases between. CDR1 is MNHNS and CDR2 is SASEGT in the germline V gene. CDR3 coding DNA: TGTGCCAGCAGTGAGCAAGGGGCGCCCTTGAGCAATCAGCCCCAGCATTTT. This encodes CASSEQGAPLSNQPQHF.

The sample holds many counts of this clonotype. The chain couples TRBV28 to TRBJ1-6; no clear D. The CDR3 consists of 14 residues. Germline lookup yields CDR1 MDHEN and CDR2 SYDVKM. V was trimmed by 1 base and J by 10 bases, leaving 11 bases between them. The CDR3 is CASSLLRNRSPLHF. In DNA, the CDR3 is TGTGCCAGCAGTTTATTAAGGAACAGATCACCCCTCCACTTT.